The rows below give T cell receptor beta chains drawn from one sample of a study of cytomegalovirus exposure and HLA in healthy donors. Sequencing was performed with immunoSEQ multiplex PCR; in TCRdb, only in-frame clones are kept and a portion is missing. The sample carries some 110,000 clones, approximately 67% recorded once. The sample consisted of PBMCs. The source is a man younger than 35 in good health and CMV-seronegative. Each CDR3 is given with its conserved first and last residue. The D gene is left open where the match is weak. The listing skips clone size in some rows; elsewhere it reads once, few, many or a size class.

clone_size j_call v_call d_call cdr3_nt cdr3_aa
NA TRBJ2-1 TRBV4-3 NA TGCGCCAGCAGCCAAGACGACAGGAGCCCCAATGAGCAGTTCTTC CASSQDDRSPNEQFF
few TRBJ1-1 TRBV5-1 NA TGCGCCAGCAGCCCACAGGCCGAAGGTGCTGAAGCTTTCTTT CASSPQAEGAEAFF
NA TRBJ1-2 TRBV4-1 NA TGCGCCAGCAGCCAGGGATTTCTCAGGGGCCATGGGAACGGCTACACCTTC CASSQGFLRGHGNGYTF
NA TRBJ1-2 TRBV18 NA TGTGCCAGCTCACCACAGGGGGTAGGGGTTTCGAGCGGCTACACCTTC CASSPQGVGVSSGYTF
NA TRBJ2-7 TRBV9 TRBD2 TGTGCCAGCAGCGTAGAGCGACGCCCCCCCGCGGGACGGCCAGCGGGAGGCTCCTCCTACGAGCAGTACTTC CASSVERRPPAGRPAGGSSYEQYF
few TRBJ1-2 TRBV6-5 NA TGTGCCAGCAAAGGGGGGGGTGGCTACACCTTC CASKGGGGYTF
NA TRBJ2-7 TRBV5-4 NA TGTGCCAGCAGCTCTTCTAGAGCCGGGGAGCAGTACTTC CASSSSRAGEQYF
NA TRBJ1-1 TRBV11-2 TRBD1 TGTGCCAGCAGCACCCAGACAGGGGGCACTGAAGCTTTCTTT CASSTQTGGTEAFF
NA TRBJ1-1 TRBV6-5 TRBD1 TGTCCCAGCAGTTACAGGGCAGGGGGCAGGACTGAAGCTTTCTTT CPSSYRAGGRTEAFF
few TRBJ2-1 TRBV9 TRBD1 TGTGCCAGCAACCCGGCCGGGACAGGGGGGAGGAATGAGCAGTTCTTC CASNPAGTGGRNEQFF
NA TRBJ2-7 TRBV27 NA TGTGCCAGCAGCATCATCCAGGACAGCGATTTCTCCTACGAGCAGTACTTC CASSIIQDSDFSYEQYF
NA TRBJ2-5 TRBV30 NA TGTGCCTGGAGTGGACCGGGGGGCTTCAGAGAGACCCAGTACTTC CAWSGPGGFRETQYF
NA TRBJ1-2 TRBV2 TRBD1 TGTGCCAGCAGGAGGGAAACAGGGGCCTGGGGCTACACCTTC CASRRETGAWGYTF
NA TRBJ2-2 TRBV7-9 NA TGTGCCAGCAGCTCGACCGGGGAGCTGTTTTTT CASSSTGELFF
NA TRBJ2-7 TRBV7-9 NA TGTTCCAGCAGCTTCGCCCAGATACACTACGAGCAGTACTTC CSSSFAQIHYEQYF
NA TRBJ2-7 TRBV27 NA TGTGCCAGCAGTTTATGGGGGGGCGGGGACGAGCAGTACTTC CASSLWGGGDEQYF
NA TRBJ1-2 TRBV5-1 TRBD1 TGCGCCAGCAGCTTGGGGGACAGGGGAAGCTATGGCTACACCTTC CASSLGDRGSYGYTF
NA TRBJ1-3 TRBV6-5 NA TGTGCCAGCAGTAACAGGGTTAAAGGAAACACCATATATTTT CASSNRVKGNTIYF
NA TRBJ1-5 TRBV28 TRBD1 TGTGCCAGCAGGATTGGGGCCGGACAGGGCCTTTTCAATCAGCCCCAGCATTTT CASRIGAGQGLFNQPQHF
few TRBJ2-1 TRBV6-5 NA TGTGCCAGCAGTTATCCCCGAACGGGTGCCTACAATGAGCAGTTCTTC CASSYPRTGAYNEQFF
NA TRBJ2-3 TRBV9 NA TGTGCCAGCAGCGTATCTGGGGCCTCAGATACGCAGTATTTT CASSVSGASDTQYF
NA TRBJ1-5 TRBV28 TRBD1 TGTGCCAGCAGTCGTCTGGGGCCGGACAGGAGCAGTATGATTGATAGCAATCAGCCCCAGCATTTT CASSRLGPDRSSMIDSNQPQHF
NA TRBJ2-7 TRBV7-6 NA TGTGCCAGCAGCCTAACCGGGCAGGGTTTTAGGGAGCAGTACTTC CASSLTGQGFREQYF
once TRBJ2-2 TRBV5-1 NA TGCGCCAGCAGCTTGCCGGGTGGAGGGCGCGGGGAGCTGTTTTTT CASSLPGGGRGELFF
once TRBJ1-2 TRBV27 TRBD1 TGTGCCAGCAGTTCCAGGGGGCCCGGTGGCTACACCTTC CASSSRGPGGYTF
NA TRBJ2-7 TRBV15 NA TGTGCCACCAGCAGTCAGGGAGGCTACGAGCAGTACTTC CATSSQGGYEQYF
NA TRBJ1-2 TRBV18 TRBD1 TGTGCCAGCTCACCACCGCGGGACAGGGCTAACTATGGCTACACCTTC CASSPPRDRANYGYTF
NA TRBJ1-5 TRBV18 NA TGTGCCAGCTCACCAGGACAGAGCAATCAGCCCCAGCATTTT CASSPGQSNQPQHF
NA TRBJ1-5 TRBV27 TRBD1 TGTGCCAGCAAAAAAGATGCAGGGGGCGTCCGCAATCAGCCCCAGCATTTT CASKKDAGGVRNQPQHF
NA TRBJ1-1 TRBV10-3 NA TGTGCCATCACCGATGGGGGGGACCCTAATTTGAACACTGAAGCTTTCTTT CAITDGGDPNLNTEAFF
NA TRBJ2-5 TRBV18 NA TGTGCCAGCTCACCACCGGCAGGGGACGAGACCCAGTACTTC CASSPPAGDETQYF